Below are 18 T cell receptor beta chains sequenced from a single sample in a study of T cell responses to AZD1222 COVID-19 vaccine (dated by TCRdb to about 2021). Taken with the paper, the label for time point translates to: baseline before first vaccination. Library preparation was by the immunoSEQ multiplex PCR assay. The table was pulled from immuneACCESS by TCRdb, which kept in-frame rearrangements only. Such tables lose some clones; where checked, under half of the loss comes from unresolved V genes, and the rest has no known cause. This sample holds 120,000 or so clones; 85% to 90% were observed only once. The top ten hold around 30% of the sample. The source was peripheral blood, collected on day 0 of AZD1222 vaccination. The receptors originated from an adult in good health.

V gene TRBV6-4 combines with J gene TRBJ2-3; 8 bases line up with TRBD1. Trimming at V came to 0 bases and at J to 13 bases, leaving 9 bases not matched to a gene. Germline V CDR1 and CDR2: MRHNA, SNTAGT. The CDR3 has 14 residues. The CDR3 protein is CASSDSRTGWRKYF. CDR3 nucleotide sequence: TGTGCCAGCAGTGACTCTAGGACAGGGTGGAGGAAGTATTTT.

The V call is TRBV29-1, the J call TRBJ1-3, with D unclear. The CDR3 runs 13 residues. Germline loops: CDR1 SQVTM, CDR2 ANQGSEA. V dropped 1 base and J dropped 4 bases, with 8 bases sitting between them. In DNA, the CDR3 is TGCAGCGTTGAAGGGCCGGGAGGAAACACCATATATTTT. This translates into CSVEGPGGNTIYF.

This sequence joins TRBV5-1 and TRBJ2-5, with a possible D match to TRBD1 (7 bases). The CDR3 spans 15 residues. Germline V gene data show CDR1 as SGHRS and CDR2 as YFSETQ. V lost 0 bases, J lost 4 bases, and 13 bases lay in between. In DNA, the CDR3 is TGCGCCAGCAGCTTGGGGCAGGGGGGTGGAGAGACCCAGTACTTC. This codes for CASSLGQGGGETQYF.

V usage is TRBV5-6 and J usage is TRBJ2-7; D is uncertain. The CDR3 contains 15 residues. Trimming shortened V by 4 bases and J by 0 bases, and 14 bases separated the two germline ends. Germline-derived CDR1 and CDR2 are SGHDT and YYEEEE. For the CDR3, the DNA is TGTGCCAGCAGCGCACCGGGTAGGAGCTCCTACGAGCAGTACTTC. Its protein product is CASSAPGRSSYEQYF.

V and J are TRBV7-8 and TRBJ2-7; D remains unclear. V shed 1 base and J shed 0 bases, with 7 bases lying between them. This CDR3 region has 14 residues. Germline V gene sequence: CDR1 SGHVS, CDR2 FQNEAQ. The chain's CDR3 is CASSLGGISYEQYF. The DNA for the CDR3 is TGTGCCAGCAGCTTAGGCGGCATCTCCTACGAGCAGTACTTC.

The gene calls are TRBV7-8 and TRBJ2-7; D may be TRBD1 (5 bases). The CDR3 is 14 residues long. The germline CDR1 and CDR2 sequences are SGHVS and FQNEAQ. Trimming took 1 base from V and 3 from J, leaving 10 bases between them. This chain's CDR3 is CASSLVPGHYEQYF. CDR3 sequence (DNA): TGTGCCAGCAGCTTAGTGCCAGGGCACTACGAGCAGTACTTC. The full variable domain, its missing parts supplied by reference TRBV7-8 and TRBJ2-7, is GAGVSQSPRYKVAKRGQDVALRCDPISGHVSLFWYQQALGQGPEFLTYFQNEAQLDKSGLPSDRFFAERPEGSVSTLKIQRTQQEDSAVYLCASSLVPGHYEQYFGPGTRLTVT.

The chain combines TRBV25-1 with TRBJ2-7; D gene uncertain. V gave up 3 bases and J gave up 1 base, with 10 bases separating them. This CDR3 spans 14 amino acids. In germline, CDR1 is MGHDK, CDR2 SYGVNS. The CDR3 nucleotides read TGTGCCAGCAGTGAGGCGCAGCAATCCTACGAGCAGTACTTC. Translating it yields CASSEAQQSYEQYF.

This chain joins TRBV7-8 and TRBJ1-2; 10 bases map to TRBD1. The J segment lost 7 bases and the V segment lost 7 bases, leaving 9 bases of the junction unmatched. This CDR3 has 14 amino acids. Germline CDR1 and CDR2: SGHVS and FQNEAQ. CDR3 region: CASTLVRDRGGYTF. CDR3 bases: TGTGCCAGCACCCTAGTTCGGGACAGGGGTGGCTACACCTTC. The full variable domain, completed using reference TRBV7-8 and TRBJ1-2, is GAGVSQSPRYKVAKRGQDVALRCDPISGHVSLFWYQQALGQGPEFLTYFQNEAQLDKSGLPSDRFFAERPEGSVSTLKIQRTQQEDSAVYLCASTLVRDRGGYTFGSGTRLTVV.

V and J are TRBV7-2 and TRBJ1-1; D is uncertain. There are 14 residues in the CDR3. The V end was cut by 6 bases, the J end by 1 base, with 12 bases between. Germline CDR1 and CDR2: SGHTA and FQGNSA. The CDR3 nucleotides read TGTGCCAGCAGGAAACCTACAGAGAACACTGAAGCTTTCTTT. As protein: CASRKPTENTEAFF. Full variable domain (outside the CDR3, taken from reference TRBV7-2 and TRBJ1-1): GAGVSQSPSNKVTEKGKDVELRCDPISGHTALYWYRQSLGQGLEFLIYFQGNSAPDKSGLPSDRFSAERTGGSVSTLTIQRTQQEDSAVYLCASRKPTENTEAFFGQGTRLTVV.

CDR3 protein: CASSSPLGAQRHTEAFF. The CDR3 DNA follows: TGTGCCAGCAGCTCCCCCCTAGGGGCCCAGCGTCACACTGAAGCTTTCTTT. The J gene is TRBJ1-1, the V gene TRBV7-2; possibly TRBD1 for D (5 bases). Germline assignment: CDR1 SGHTA and CDR2 FQGNSA. V gave up 4 bases and J gave up 3 bases, with 21 bases separating them. CDR3 length: 17 residues. The whole variable domain, filled in from reference TRBV7-2 and TRBJ1-1, reads GAGVSQSPSNKVTEKGKDVELRCDPISGHTALYWYRQSLGQGLEFLIYFQGNSAPDKSGLPSDRFSAERTGGSVSTLTIQRTQQEDSAVYLCASSSPLGAQRHTEAFFGQGTRLTVV.

CDR3 protein: CASSQGGLSNEKLFF. DNA of the CDR3: TGTGCCAGCAGCCAAGGGGGACTTAGTAATGAAAAACTGTTTTTT. The genes are TRBV3-1 (or the pseudogene TRBV3-2) and TRBJ1-4, with D perhaps TRBD1 (5 bases). Trimming shortened V by 1 base and J by 4 bases, and 10 bases separated the two germline ends. The CDR3 is 15 amino acids. CDR1 LGHDT and CDR2 YNNKEL come from the germline V gene (reference sequence).

The chain joins TRBV12-3 or TRBV12-4 to TRBJ1-5; no definite D call. The CDR3 is 13 residues long. V was clipped by 7 bases and J by 10 bases, with 17 bases between them. This CDR3 is CASTAVEGGPQHF. CDR3 sequence (DNA): TGTGCCAGCACCGCCGTCGAGGGAGGTCCCCAGCATTTT.

This chain joins TRBV6-5 and TRBJ2-1; 7 positions match TRBD1. V trimming: 0 bases; J trimming: 6 bases; junction bases outside the gene matches: 8. The CDR3 is 16 residues long. Germline lookup yields CDR1 MNHEY and CDR2 SVGAGI. The CDR3 reads CASSYSSGGEGNEQFF. In DNA form, the CDR3 reads TGTGCCAGCAGTTACTCGTCAGGGGGTGAGGGCAATGAGCAGTTCTTC.

The chain links TRBV6-5 to TRBJ2-1; D unclear. V was cut by 7 bases and J by 8 bases, with 21 bases left in between. This CDR3 comprises 15 residues. CDR1 and CDR2 from the germline V gene are MNHEY and SVGAGI. The CDR3 region has the DNA TGTGCCAGCACCTCCCCACTTGGTGGCTCCCATGAGCAGTTCTTC. Translation: CASTSPLGGSHEQFF.

The chain uses TRBV7-2 and TRBJ2-3; TRBD2 matches 7 bases. V dropped 0 bases and J dropped 0; count of bases not matched to a gene: 18. CDR3 length: 21 residues. The germline V gene encodes CDR1 SGHTA and CDR2 FQGNSA. CDR3 DNA sequence: TGTGCCAGCAGCTTAGCGCTGGGTAGCGGGCTCTTGCCTATTAGCACAGATACGCAGTATTTT. This gives the protein CASSLALGSGLLPISTDTQYF.

The chain carries TRBV29-1 and TRBJ2-7, with TRBD2 matching 7 bases. With 5 bases clipped from V and 4 bases from J, the junction kept 17 bases outside the gene matches. This CDR3 has 16 amino acids. From germline, CDR1 is SQVTM and CDR2 ANQGSEA. The CDR3 sequence: CSVSGLGEGRPYEQYF. DNA for the CDR3: TGCAGCGTTAGTGGTCTGGGGGAGGGCAGGCCGTACGAGCAGTACTTC.

The chain combines TRBV5-6 with TRBJ1-4; TRBD1 matches at 9 bases. V shed 2 bases, J shed 8 bases, and the junction held 7 bases outside the gene matches. CDR1 and CDR2 (germline): SGHDT, YYEEEE. This CDR3 has 15 residues. The CDR3 sequence is CASSFGGQGREKLFF. DNA of the CDR3: TGTGCCAGCAGCTTCGGGGGACAGGGACGCGAAAAACTGTTTTTT.

The chain combines TRBV5-1 with TRBJ2-3; 8 nucleotides match TRBD1. This CDR3 has 15 amino acids. The V segment lost 6 bases and the J segment 0 bases; nucleotides outside the gene matches: 6. Germline V gene sequence: CDR1 SGHRS, CDR2 YFSETQ. In DNA form, the CDR3 reads TGCGCCAGCACCCAGACAGGGGTAAGCACAGATACGCAGTATTTT. Its translation: CASTQTGVSTDTQYF.